The 13 T cell receptor beta chains below all came from one sample that was sequenced in a study of TIL therapy for anti-PD-1-resistant metastatic lung cancer. The time point is: pre-treatment sample, taken before nivolumab and TIL therapy. The libraries were made with immunoSEQ v3. Some clones are missing from TCRdb's copy, which holds only in-frame ones; the method was immunoSEQ multiplex PCR. The sample carries 55,000 to 65,000 clones, 55% to 70% recorded once. The starting material was blood, obtained at baseline. All receptors come from a person aged 25 to 79 with non-small cell lung cancer.

The DNA of the CDR3 is TGTGCCAGCAGAGACAGGGTTGGCGAAAAACTGTTTTTT. Translation gives CASRDRVGEKLFF. This sequence joins TRBV11-1 and TRBJ1-4, with 7 positions matching TRBD1. There are 13 residues in the CDR3. V was clipped by 6 bases and J by 8 bases; unmatched bases: 6. CDR1 and CDR2 from the germline V gene are SGHAT and FQDESV (reference sequence).

This rearrangement joins TRBV5-5 to TRBJ2-3, with D hard to call. Germline V gene sequence: CDR1 SGHKS, CDR2 YYEKEE (reference sequence). The CDR3 has 14 amino acids. Trimming pared 6 bases from V and 2 bases from J, leaving 13 bases between. This CDR3 reads CASTAAWDTDTQYF. The DNA of the CDR3 is TGTGCCAGCACCGCCGCTTGGGACACAGATACGCAGTATTTT. The full variable domain, its missing parts supplied by reference TRBV5-5 and TRBJ2-3, is DAGVTQSPTHLIKTRGQQVTLRCSPISGHKSVSWYQQVLGQGPQFIFQYYEKEERGRGNFPDRFSARQFPNYSSELNVNALLLGDSALYLCASTAAWDTDTQYFGPGTRLTVL.

This chain joins TRBV27 and TRBJ2-2; no firm D call. The germline V gene encodes CDR1 MNHEY and CDR2 SMNVEV (reference sequence). The CDR3 is 11 residues long. The germline V and J ends were trimmed by 4 bases and 8 bases, with 5 bases remaining between them. The CDR3 sequence: CASSWGGELFF. The CDR3 DNA reads as TGTGCCAGCAGTTGGGGTGGGGAGCTGTTTTTT.

The chain's CDR3 is CASSRQTSYEQYF. As DNA, the CDR3 is TGCGCCAGCAGCCGCCAGACTTCCTACGAGCAGTACTTC. J is TRBJ2-7 and V is TRBV4-1, with D uncertain. Germline V gene sequence: CDR1 MGHRA, CDR2 YSYEKL. The CDR3 runs 13 residues. Trimming took off 4 bases at V and 1 base at J, with 8 bases between the two ends.

The chain recombines TRBV2 with TRBJ2-5, with 13 bases fitting TRBD2. V trimming: 4 bases; J trimming: 5 bases; junction bases outside the gene matches: 4. The CDR3 has 15 residues. From germline, CDR1 is SNHLY and CDR2 FYNNEI. CDR3 DNA: TGTGCCAGCAGTGGGACTAGCGGGGGCGGGGAGACCCAGTACTTC. This gives the protein CASSGTSGGGETQYF. The complete variable domain, with remaining parts taken from reference TRBV2 and TRBJ2-5, reads EPEVTQTPSHQVTQMGQEVILRCVPISNHLYFYWYRQILGQKVEFLVSFYNNEISEKSEIFDDQFSVERPDGSNFTLKIRSTKLEDSAMYFCASSGTSGGGETQYFGPGTRLLVL.

The chain has TRBV5-5 and TRBJ2-7; no clear D. The CDR3 extends over 16 amino acids. V was shortened by 0 bases and J by 4 bases, with 17 bases between the two germline ends. Looked up from germline, CDR1 is SGHKS and CDR2 is YYEKEE (reference sequence). The CDR3 sequence is CASSLADGLVSYEQYF. The CDR3, as DNA: TGTGCCAGCAGCTTGGCCGACGGTTTAGTTTCGTACGAGCAGTACTTC.

This chain connects TRBV4-1 to TRBJ2-3, with D maybe TRBD2 (6 bases). Germline CDR1 and CDR2: MGHRA and YSYEKL. V lost 0 bases and J lost 1, with 11 bases in between. CDR3 length equals 16 residues. CDR3 residues: CASSQDSGKGTDTQYF. CDR3 in DNA: TGCGCCAGCAGCCAAGATAGCGGAAAGGGCACAGATACGCAGTATTTT.

The chain employs TRBV18 and TRBJ2-2; no reliable D call. Germline V lookup: CDR1 KGHSH, CDR2 LQKENI. The V gene lost 0 bases and the J gene lost 7 bases, with 6 bases spanning the gap. CDR3 length: 13 amino acids. CDR3 sequence (DNA): TGTGCCAGCTCACCACCTACGATCGGGGAGCTGTTTTTT. This translates into CASSPPTIGELFF.

The CDR3 here is CASSDRGTAYEQYF. CDR3 nucleotides: TGTGCCAGCAGTGATAGGGGGACAGCCTACGAGCAGTACTTC. The chain employs TRBV6-1 and TRBJ2-7; 7 nucleotides line up with TRBD1. CDR3 length: 14 amino acids. Germline CDR1 MNHNS, CDR2 SASEGT. After removal of 3 bases from V and 2 bases from J, the junction contained 4 bases not matched to a gene.

The rearrangement joins TRBV5-3 to TRBJ2-7; D gene ambiguous. TRBV5-3 belongs to the ORF category, with a function that is uncertain. With 2 bases removed from V and 3 bases from J, the gap between germline ends came to 12 bases. CDR3 length: 14 residues. This CDR3 is CARSLGNDLYEQYF. In DNA form, the CDR3 reads TGTGCCAGAAGCTTAGGCAACGACCTCTACGAGCAGTACTTC.

The rearrangement joins TRBV7-9 to TRBJ2-7; maybe TRBD2 (5 bases). From germline, CDR1 is SEHNR and CDR2 FQNEAQ (reference sequence). The CDR3 has 14 residues. The ends were cut back, 0 bases at V and 3 bases at J, with 9 bases in the middle. In nucleotides, the CDR3 is TGTGCCAGCAGCTTAGCGAACCGGGACTACGAGCAGTACTTC. It yields the protein CASSLANRDYEQYF.

The rearrangement joins TRBV7-9 to TRBJ2-5; 11 nucleotides align to TRBD2. Germline CDR1 reads SEHNR; CDR2 reads FQNEAQ (reference sequence). With V trimmed by 4 bases and J by 1 base, 2 bases remained unmatched. This CDR3 is built from 15 residues. CDR3 nucleotides: TGTGCCAGCAGCTATCTAGCGGGGGGCCAAGAGACCCAGTACTTC. This gives the protein CASSYLAGGQETQYF.

The chain uses TRBV27 and TRBJ2-1, with 11 positions matching TRBD1. This CDR3 is 14 amino acids long. Losses at the gene ends were 5 bases for V and 6 bases for J; bases not matched to a gene: 3. Looked up from germline, CDR1 is MNHEY and CDR2 is SMNVEV (reference sequence). This CDR3 reads CASSPGQGGNEQFF. CDR3 nucleotides: TGTGCCAGCAGTCCGGGACAGGGGGGCAATGAGCAGTTCTTC.